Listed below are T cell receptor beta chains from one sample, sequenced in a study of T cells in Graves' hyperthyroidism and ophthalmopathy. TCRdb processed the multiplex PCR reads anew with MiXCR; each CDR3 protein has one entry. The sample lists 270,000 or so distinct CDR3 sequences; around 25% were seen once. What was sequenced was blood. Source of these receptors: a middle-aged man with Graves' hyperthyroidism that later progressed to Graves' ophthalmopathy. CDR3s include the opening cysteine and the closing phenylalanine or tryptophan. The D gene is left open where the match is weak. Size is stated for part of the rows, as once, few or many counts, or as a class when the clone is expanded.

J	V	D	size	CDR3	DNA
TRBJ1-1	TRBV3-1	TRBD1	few	CASSQEDRDTEAFF	TGTGCCAGCAGCCAAGAAGACAGGGACACTGAAGCTTTCTTT
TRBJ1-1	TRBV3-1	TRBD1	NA	CASSQGQGESEAFF	TGTGCCAGCAGCCAAGGACAGGGAGAGTCTGAAGCTTTCTTT
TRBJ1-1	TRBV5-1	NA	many	CASSTTTIMNTEAFF	TGCGCCAGCAGCACTACTACGATAATGAACACTGAAGCTTTCTTT
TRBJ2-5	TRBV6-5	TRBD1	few	CASSLPGQGGTQYF	TGTGCCAGCAGTTTGCCGGGACAGGGAGGGACCCAGTACTTC
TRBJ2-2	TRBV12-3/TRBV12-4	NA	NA	CASSFKGTGELFF	TGTGCCAGCAGTTTCAAGGGGACCGGGGAGCTGTTTTTT
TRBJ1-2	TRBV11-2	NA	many	CASSLWQGGYTF	TGTGCCAGCAGCTTATGGCAGGGTGGCTACACCTTC
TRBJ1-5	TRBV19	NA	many	CASSMGRTNNQPQHF	TGTGCCAGTAGTATGGGACGGACCAACAATCAGCCCCAGCATTTT
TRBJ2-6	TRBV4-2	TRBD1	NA	CASTLERTGVSGANVLTF	TGTGCCAGCACCCTAGAGAGGACAGGGGTCTCTGGGGCCAACGTCCTGACTTTC
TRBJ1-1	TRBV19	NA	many	CASSNGGFEAFF	TGTGCCAGTAGTAACGGGGGGTTTGAAGCTTTCTTT
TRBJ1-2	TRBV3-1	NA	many	CASSQDPPLPIIYGYTF	TGTGCCAGCAGCCAAGACCCGCCACTTCCGATAATCTATGGCTACACCTTC
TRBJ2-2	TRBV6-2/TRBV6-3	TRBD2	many	CASTHSGSSTGELFF	TGTGCCAGCACCCATAGCGGGAGTTCCACCGGGGAGCTGTTTTTT
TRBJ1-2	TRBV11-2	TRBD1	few	CASSKNSGGGYTF	TGTGCCAGCAGCAAAAACTCAGGGGGTGGCTACACCTTC
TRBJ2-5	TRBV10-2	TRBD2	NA	CASSESQRGGETQYF	TGCGCCAGCAGTGAGTCACAGCGGGGAGGGGAGACCCAGTACTTC
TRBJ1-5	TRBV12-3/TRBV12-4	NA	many	CASSLGGGNQPQHF	TGTGCCAGCAGCCTAGGCGGGGGCAATCAGCCCCAGCATTTT
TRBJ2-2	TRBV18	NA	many	CASESGELFF	TGTGCCAGTGAAAGCGGGGAGCTGTTTTTT